This T cell receptor (beta chain) emerged from a study of blood T cell repertoires in COVID-19. Study-level information: Acute-phase and convalescent COVID-19 samples originated in the United States, Italy and Spain. The analysed material was cDNA or gDNA that came from T cells, B-cell-depleted T cells, or PBMCs.

Sequenced by immunoSEQ multiplex PCR; TCRdb stores in-frame clones only, minus some. In the table there are around 180,000 clones, approximately 89% of which are singletons. CDR1 is SNHLY and CDR2 is FYNNEI in the germline V gene. The ends lost 3 bases at V and 4 bases at J; junction bases unmatched: 5. There are 15 residues in the CDR3. The TCR was taken from a woman aged 25 to 39 with acute or convalescent COVID-19. Sequenced: peripheral blood. This sequence joins TRBV2 and TRBJ2-1; 8 positions agree with TRBD1. Here the CDR3 reads CASSEAGGLYNEQFF. In nucleotides, the CDR3 is TGTGCCAGCAGTGAGGCAGGGGGCCTGTACAATGAGCAGTTCTTC. The full variable domain, completed using reference TRBV2 and TRBJ2-1, is EPEVTQTPSHQVTQMGQEVILRCVPISNHLYFYWYRQILGQKVEFLVSFYNNEISEKSEIFDDQFSVERPDGSNFTLKIRSTKLEDSAMYFCASSEAGGLYNEQFFGPGTRLTVL.